The TCR beta chain described here comes from a study of cytomegalovirus exposure and HLA in healthy donors. Overall study results and limits: Data from an earlier analysis indicated that most TCR beta V segments were productive either about 90% or about 30% of the time.

Germline trimming cut 8 bases from V and 0 bases from J; bases unmatched to any gene: 3. This CDR3 region has 13 residues. Germline CDR1 reads ENHRY; CDR2 reads SYGVKD. It was with 60 Vbeta and 13 Jbeta primers that the PCR ran. In the original analysis: A follow-up analysis tallied about 88 million unique TCR beta chains, roughly 10 million shared. Libraries were prepared by immunoSEQ multiplex PCR; TCRdb keeps only in-frame clonotypes and omits some of them. V and J calls and clone size come straight from that table; D and trimming were deduced from the DNA. The table lists about 200,000 clones, under 90% of them singletons. In this sample, this clone turned up a few times. Its antigen is not identified.

V usage is TRBV10-3 and J usage is TRBJ2-5; 7 bases align to TRBD2. Material: PBMCs. This TCR was recovered from a boy between 2 and 15 years old in good health and CMV-seronegative. The CDR3 nucleotides read TGTGCCATCGGGAGGGACGACCAAGAGACCCAGTACTTC. Translating it yields CAIGRDDQETQYF.